One sample yielded the 8 T cell receptor beta chains listed below, sequenced in a study of shared clonotypes between healthy human individuals (dated by TCRdb to 2019 to 2021). Library method: the immunoSEQ multiplex PCR assay. TCRdb limited this immuneACCESS table to in-frame rearrangements with V and J called. A share of clones is missing; checked studies link under half to unresolved V genes, and the rest is unexplained. A total of about 770,000 clones appear in this sample, over 60% of them only once. About 1.8% of the sample belongs to the ten largest clones. Sequencing was carried out using memory CD4+ T cells sorted from blood. Taken with the paper, the label for cell subset or site translates to: CD45RA-negative fraction. These receptors were taken from a woman between 25 and 40 years old in good health.

The chain combines TRBV5-1 with TRBJ2-5, with D possibly being TRBD2 (5 bases). This CDR3 region has 15 residues. V shed 3 bases and J shed 1 base, with 13 bases lying between them. Germline CDR1 is SGHRS and CDR2 is YFSETQ. This CDR3 reads CASSSSSLGQETQYF. In DNA form, the CDR3 reads TGCGCCAGCAGCTCCTCCTCACTAGGCCAAGAGACCCAGTACTTC.

This clone was detected a few times. The J gene is TRBJ2-4, the V gene TRBV11-2; D is perhaps TRBD1 (7 bases). Germline CDR1 reads SGHAT; CDR2 reads FQNNGV. V gave up 5 bases and J gave up 9 bases, with 14 bases separating them. There are 13 residues in the CDR3. The chain's CDR3 is CASSPTGRIIQYF. The CDR3 region has the DNA TGTGCCAGCAGCCCGACAGGGAGGATCATTCAGTACTTC.

The rearrangement uses TRBV18 and TRBJ2-2; 7 bases map to TRBD1. CDR3 length: 16 residues. V dropped 4 bases and J dropped 1; count of bases not matched to a gene: 6. The germline gives CDR1 KGHSH, CDR2 LQKENI. The CDR3 DNA reads as TGTGCCAGCTCACTTTCGGCAGGGGGGAACACCGGGGAGCTGTTTTTT. This codes for CASSLSAGGNTGELFF.

The V call is TRBV2, the J call TRBJ2-3; 8 nucleotides align to TRBD2. Germline CDR1 is SNHLY and CDR2 is FYNNEI. The CDR3 covers 16 residues. V shed 5 bases and J 5 bases; nucleotides not matched to a gene: 12. The CDR3: CASSPLLREARDTQYF. The CDR3, as DNA: TGTGCCAGCAGTCCTTTGCTGCGGGAGGCGAGAGATACGCAGTATTTT.

The genes are TRBV28 and TRBJ2-7, with D perhaps TRBD1 (5 bases). In germline, CDR1 is MDHEN, CDR2 SYDVKM. CDR3 size: 14 residues. V lost 4 bases to trimming and J lost 4 bases, with 14 bases between them. CDR3: CASSSTTSGYEQYF. As DNA, the CDR3 is TGTGCCAGCAGTTCCACGACCTCAGGGTACGAGCAGTACTTC.

The J gene is TRBJ2-4, the V gene TRBV11-1; 14 nucleotides align to TRBD2. Germline CDR1 SGHAT, CDR2 FQDESV (reference sequence). V was pared by 6 bases and J by 1 base, with 11 bases of the junction left unmatched. CDR3 length: 19 amino acids. Here the CDR3 reads CASSHTGTSGRSAKNIQYF. In nucleotides, the CDR3 is TGTGCCAGCAGTCATACCGGGACTAGCGGGAGATCGGCCAAAAACATTCAGTACTTC.

Concerning this clone itself: Other nucleotide sequences in the sample specify the same CDR3. The rearrangement links TRBV28 to TRBJ2-7; TRBD1 matches 11 bases. From germline, CDR1 is MDHEN and CDR2 SYDVKM. The CDR3 sequence is 15 residues long. Trimming at V came to 5 bases and at J to 3 bases, leaving 6 bases not matched to a gene. DNA for the CDR3: TGTGCCAGCAGTCCGACCGGGACAGGGGGCTACGAGCAGTACTTC. It translates to CASSPTGTGGYEQYF.

The chain employs TRBV2 and TRBJ2-1, with D perhaps TRBD1 (5 bases). The CDR3 length is 14 residues. Germline lookup yields CDR1 SNHLY and CDR2 FYNNEI. V dropped 0 bases and J dropped 12 bases, with 15 bases sitting between them. CDR3 sequence (DNA): TGTGCCAGCAGTGAAGCGCTTCGAGGAAGGGGGCAGTTCTTC. Residues: CASSEALRGRGQFF.